This is a list of T cell receptor beta chains from one sample in a study of blood T cells in healthy people across ages. TCRdb passed the 5' RACE reads through MiXCR, listing each CDR3 protein once. The data contain around 1,000,000 distinct CDR3 sequences, around 25% of them singletons. A further study also used this sample, focusing on T cells of mothers and their children.

Sequencing was performed on blood. Receptors originate from a girl aged 2 to 10 in good health. The CDR3 runs from the conserved cysteine through the conserved F or W. Each record gives: J gene, D gene, V gene, clone size, CDR3 protein, CDR3 DNA. A D gene is named only where the DNA matches it firmly. Rows may omit the clone size; those that give it use once, few, many or a size class.

>TRBJ2-4|TRBD1|TRBV4-1|.
CASSQPWTGLAKNIQYF
TGCGCCAGCAGCCAACCCTGGACAGGACTAGCCAAAAACATTCAGTACTTC
>TRBJ2-3|.|TRBV29-1|few
CSGYRDTDTQYF
TGCAGCGGTTACCGGGACACAGATACGCAGTATTTT
>TRBJ2-7|TRBD1|TRBV20-1|.
CSAPGQSYEQYF
TGCAGTGCCCCGGGACAGTCCTACGAGCAGTACTTC
>TRBJ2-5|.|TRBV5-5|.
CASSQREIPLIPSQETQYF
TGTGCCAGCAGCCAACGGGAGATACCCTTAATACCGTCCCAAGAGACCCAGTACTTC
>TRBJ2-1|.|TRBV7-7|few
CASSPNGIHQFF
TGTGCTAGCAGCCCAAACGGGATCCATCAGTTCTTC
>TRBJ1-2|TRBD1|TRBV6-5|.
CASSGTGRIYGYTF
TGTGCCAGCAGTGGGACAGGGAGAATCTATGGCTACACCTTC
>TRBJ2-5|.|TRBV27|once
CASSWGTPATQYF
TGTGCCAGCAGTTGGGGGACTCCCGCGACCCAGTACTTC
>TRBJ2-2|TRBD2|TRBV27|.
CASSLSSGSIGELFF
TGTGCCAGCAGTTTATCTAGCGGGAGCATCGGGGAGCTGTTTTTT
>TRBJ1-2|.|TRBV19|.
CASSNVQGTNYGYTF
TGTGCCAGTAGTAACGTCCAGGGAACTAACTATGGCTACACCTTC
>TRBJ2-7|.|TRBV29-1|.
CSVAGRNSYEQYF
TGCAGCGTTGCAGGTCGCAATTCCTACGAGCAGTACTTC
>TRBJ2-1|.|TRBV27|few
CASSVLRGAYYNEQFF
TGTGCCAGCAGTGTACTCAGGGGCGCCTATTACAATGAGCAGTTCTTC
>TRBJ2-3|.|TRBV2|.
CASSEPNTQYF
TGTGCCAGCAGTGAGCCCAACACGCAGTATTTT
>TRBJ1-2|.|TRBV12-3/TRBV12-4|many
CASSGGGYGYTF
TGTGCCAGCAGCGGAGGGGGGTATGGCTACACCTTC
>TRBJ2-1|.|TRBV7-9|once
CASSLGSGAGKWNNEQFF
TGTGCCAGCAGCTTAGGTTCTGGGGCGGGAAAATGGAACAATGAGCAGTTCTTC
>TRBJ2-7|.|TRBV27|few
CASRQTGEGYEQYF
TGTGCCAGCAGACAGACAGGGGAGGGATACGAGCAGTACTTC
>TRBJ2-3|.|TRBV19|few
CASSIGAFWGDTQYF
TGTGCCAGTAGTATCGGAGCCTTTTGGGGAGATACGCAGTATTTT
>TRBJ1-2|TRBD1|TRBV27|few
CASSLSGTGSYGYTF
TGTGCCAGCAGTTTATCCGGGACAGGCTCATATGGCTACACCTTC
>TRBJ2-3|TRBD2|TRBV4-1|.
CASGQATSGTGTDTQYF
TGCGCCAGCGGCCAAGCGACTAGCGGGACGGGGACAGATACGCAGTATTTT
>TRBJ2-7|TRBD1|TRBV7-9|few
CASSTTGGPYEQYF
TGTGCCAGCAGCACGACAGGGGGACCGTACGAGCAGTACTTC
>TRBJ2-1|TRBD2|TRBV28|few
CASSPGLAGYNEQSF
TGTGCCAGCAGCCCCGGACTAGCGGGCTACAATGAGCAGTCCTTC
>TRBJ2-7|TRBD1|TRBV20-1|.
CSVLGGGTYEQYF
TGCAGTGTTCTAGGGGGCGGTACCTACGAGCAGTACTTC
>TRBJ2-1|TRBD2|TRBV12-3/TRBV12-4|few
CASSPSGPSGRHYNEQFF
TGTGCCAGCAGTCCTAGCGGCCCTAGCGGGAGGCATTACAATGAGCAGTTCTTC
>TRBJ1-5|.|TRBV7-2|.
CASSGPRNQPQHF
TGTGCCAGCAGCGGGCCGCGCAATCAGCCCCAGCATTTT